This T cell receptor beta chain was sequenced during a study of T cell responses to AZD1222 COVID-19 vaccine. Study-level information: Both about-4-week and about-12-week second-dose recipients were combined. Study findings and constraints: Spike was spanned by vaccine-associated CD4 TCRs, with dominance at 160-218 and 743-854. Possibly, clonal diversity was underestimated; donors were largely white British and included more females.

This clone was counted only a few times. Its antigen is as yet unknown. The method was immunoSEQ multiplex PCR; TCRdb's version includes in-frame clones alone and lacks a portion of them. The sample includes 100,000 or so clones, about 83% of them seen just once. Germline V gene data show CDR1 as MNHEY and CDR2 as SMNVEV (reference sequence). CDR3 length equals 15 residues. V gave up 6 bases and J gave up 3 bases; unmatched junction bases: 9. The sequence derives from an adult in good health. The V call is TRBV27, the J call TRBJ2-7; 9 positions match TRBD2. The sample consisted of peripheral blood, taken on day 0 of AZD1222 vaccination. The CDR3 here is CASRWGGRAVYEQYF. In nucleotides, the CDR3 is TGTGCCAGCAGGTGGGGCGGGAGGGCCGTCTACGAGCAGTACTTC.